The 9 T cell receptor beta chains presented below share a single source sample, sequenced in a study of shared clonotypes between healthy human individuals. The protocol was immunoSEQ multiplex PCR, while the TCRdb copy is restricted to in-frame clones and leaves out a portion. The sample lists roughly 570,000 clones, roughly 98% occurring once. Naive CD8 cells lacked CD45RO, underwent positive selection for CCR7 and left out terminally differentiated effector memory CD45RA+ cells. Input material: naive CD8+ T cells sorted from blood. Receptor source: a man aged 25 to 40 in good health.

CDR3 in amino acids: CASSSGRKLFF. In nucleotides, the CDR3 is TGTGCCAGCTCCTCAGGACGGAAACTGTTTTTT. This rearrangement joins TRBV6-5 to TRBJ1-4, with D unresolved. The CDR3 totals 11 residues. Germline V gene lookup returns CDR1 MNHEY and CDR2 SVGAGI. V shed 8 bases and J shed 11 bases, with 12 bases lying between them.

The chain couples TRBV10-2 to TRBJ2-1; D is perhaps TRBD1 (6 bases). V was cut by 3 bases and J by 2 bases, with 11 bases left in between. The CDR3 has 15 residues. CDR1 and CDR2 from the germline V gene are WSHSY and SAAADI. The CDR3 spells CASSEWAGAYNEQFF. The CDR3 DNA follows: TGCGCCAGCAGTGAATGGGCAGGGGCCTACAATGAGCAGTTCTTC.

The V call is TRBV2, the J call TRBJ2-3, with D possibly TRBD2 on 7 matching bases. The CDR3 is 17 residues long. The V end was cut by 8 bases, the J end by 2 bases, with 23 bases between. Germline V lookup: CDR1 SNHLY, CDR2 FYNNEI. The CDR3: CASARSEGGVTTDTQYF. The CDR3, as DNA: TGTGCCAGCGCTAGGAGCGAAGGGGGGGTTACCACAGATACGCAGTATTTT.

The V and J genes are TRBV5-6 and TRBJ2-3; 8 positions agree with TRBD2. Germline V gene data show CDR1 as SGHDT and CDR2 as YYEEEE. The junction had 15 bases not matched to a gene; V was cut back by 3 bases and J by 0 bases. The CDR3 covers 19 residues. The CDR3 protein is CASSSMTSATRLSTDTQYF. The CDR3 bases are TGTGCCAGCAGCTCGATGACTAGCGCAACTAGACTTAGCACAGATACGCAGTATTTT.

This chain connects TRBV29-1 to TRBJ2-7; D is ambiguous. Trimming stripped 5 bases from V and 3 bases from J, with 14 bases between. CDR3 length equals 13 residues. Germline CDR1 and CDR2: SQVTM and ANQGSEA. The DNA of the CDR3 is TGCAGCGTTAAAAGGGTATCCGGCTACGAGCAGTACTTC. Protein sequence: CSVKRVSGYEQYF.

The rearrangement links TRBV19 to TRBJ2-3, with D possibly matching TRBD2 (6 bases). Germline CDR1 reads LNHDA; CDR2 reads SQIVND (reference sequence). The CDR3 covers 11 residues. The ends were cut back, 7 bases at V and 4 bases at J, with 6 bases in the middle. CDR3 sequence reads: CASTGADTQYF. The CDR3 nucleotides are TGTGCCAGTACGGGGGCAGATACGCAGTATTTT.

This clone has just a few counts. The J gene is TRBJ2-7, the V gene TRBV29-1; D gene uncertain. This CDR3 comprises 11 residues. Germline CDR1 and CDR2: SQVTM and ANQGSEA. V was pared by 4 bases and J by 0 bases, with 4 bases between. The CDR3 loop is CSVGASYEQYF. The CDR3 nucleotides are TGCAGCGTTGGAGCCTCCTACGAGCAGTACTTC.

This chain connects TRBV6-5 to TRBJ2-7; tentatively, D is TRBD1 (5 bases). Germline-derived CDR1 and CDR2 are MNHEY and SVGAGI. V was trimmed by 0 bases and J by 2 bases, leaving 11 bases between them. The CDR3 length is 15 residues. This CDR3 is CASSYSIGDAYEQYF. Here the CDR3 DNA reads TGTGCCAGCAGTTACTCGATAGGGGATGCCTACGAGCAGTACTTC.

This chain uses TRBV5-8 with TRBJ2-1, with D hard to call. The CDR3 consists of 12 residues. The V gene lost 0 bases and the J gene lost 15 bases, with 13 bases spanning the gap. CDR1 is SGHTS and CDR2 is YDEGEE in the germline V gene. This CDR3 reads CASSLARSVPFF. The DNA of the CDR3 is TGTGCCAGCAGCTTGGCGAGGAGTGTCCCGTTCTTC.